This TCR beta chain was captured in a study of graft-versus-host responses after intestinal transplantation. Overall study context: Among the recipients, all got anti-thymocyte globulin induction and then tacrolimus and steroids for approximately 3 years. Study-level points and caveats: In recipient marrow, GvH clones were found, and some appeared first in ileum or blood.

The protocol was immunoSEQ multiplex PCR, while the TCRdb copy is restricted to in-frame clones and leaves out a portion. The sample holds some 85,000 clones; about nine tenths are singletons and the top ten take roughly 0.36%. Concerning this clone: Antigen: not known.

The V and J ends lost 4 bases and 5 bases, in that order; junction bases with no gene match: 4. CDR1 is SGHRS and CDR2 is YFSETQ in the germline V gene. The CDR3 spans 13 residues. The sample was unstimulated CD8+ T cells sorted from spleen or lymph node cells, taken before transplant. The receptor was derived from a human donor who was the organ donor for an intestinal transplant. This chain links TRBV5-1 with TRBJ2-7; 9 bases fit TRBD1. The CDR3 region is CASSGDRVHEQYF. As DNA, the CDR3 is TGCGCCAGCAGCGGGGACAGGGTACACGAGCAGTACTTC. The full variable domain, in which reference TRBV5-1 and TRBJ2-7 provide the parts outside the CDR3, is KAGVTQTPRYLIKTRGQQVTLSCSPISGHRSVSWYQQTPGQGLQFLFEYFSETQRNKGNFPGRFSGRQFSNSRSEMNVSTLELGDSALYLCASSGDRVHEQYFGPGTRLTVT.